The entry that follows covers one TCR beta chain sequence. The V gene lost 3 bases and the J gene lost 2 bases, with 11 bases spanning the gap. The CDR3 extends over 14 amino acids. Germline V gene lookup returns CDR1 PRHDT and CDR2 FYEKMQ (reference sequence). The data were taken from a study of control samples from healthy donors and cancer patients. Sequencing was performed with immunoSEQ multiplex PCR; in TCRdb, only in-frame clones are kept and a portion is missing. The sample consists of 150,000 or so clones, 70% to 90% of them appearing once. The J gene is TRBJ2-7, the V gene TRBV13; D unclear. This clonotype originated in a man aged 30-40 years in good health. The sample comprised blood. The CDR3: CASSFKGLTYEQYF. The CDR3 DNA is TGTGCCAGCAGCTTCAAGGGTCTTACCTACGAGCAGTACTTC.